The 5 T cell receptor beta chains below come from one sample, sequenced in a study of T cell responses to AZD1222 COVID-19 vaccine. Produced via immunoSEQ multiplex PCR; TCRdb's table is partial and in-frame only. The data contain 100,000 to 150,000 clones, around 84% of them singletons. This material consisted of peripheral blood, taken 28 days after the second AZD1222 dose. The source is an adult who received the AZD1222 COVID-19 vaccine.

This clone showed up just a few times. V gene TRBV5-5 combines with J gene TRBJ1-1, with D perhaps matching TRBD1 (5 bases). Germline CDR1 and CDR2: SGHKS and YYEKEE (reference sequence). V was pared by 4 bases and J by 1 base, with 14 bases between. This CDR3 contains 15 residues. DNA of the CDR3: TGTGCCAGCAGCCTCACGGGGCTGTGGAACACTGAAGCTTTCTTT. It specifies CASSLTGLWNTEAFF.

V gene TRBV7-2 combines with J gene TRBJ2-7; tentatively, D is TRBD2 (6 bases). The CDR3 runs 12 residues. V was shortened by 5 bases and J by 6 bases, with 11 bases between the two germline ends. Germline CDR1 and CDR2: SGHTA and FQGNSA. CDR3 DNA: TGTGCCAGCAGCAGGAGGGGTCGCGAGCAGTACTTC. It is translated as CASSRRGREQYF.

The chain joins TRBV6-5 to TRBJ1-3; D may be TRBD1 (5 bases). Per the germline V gene, CDR1 is MNHEY and CDR2 is SVGAGI. Trimming took 9 bases from V and 0 from J, leaving 15 bases between them. This CDR3 is 15 amino acids long. CDR3 DNA sequence: TGTGCCAGTCAGAAGGGGCAGCACTCTGGAAACACCATATATTTT. Protein product: CASQKGQHSGNTIYF.

This chain links TRBV27 with TRBJ1-5; D uncertain. Trimming stripped 3 bases from V and 0 bases from J, with 9 bases between. This CDR3 is 15 amino acids long. From germline, CDR1 is MNHEY and CDR2 SMNVEV (reference sequence). The CDR3 sequence: CASSFLQNSNQPQHF. CDR3 DNA sequence: TGTGCCAGCAGTTTTCTACAGAATAGCAATCAGCCCCAGCATTTT.

V usage is TRBV9 and J usage is TRBJ2-5, with D tentatively TRBD2 (5 bases). The V gene's germline CDR1 is SGDLS and CDR2 YYNGEE. CDR3 length equals 14 residues. Trimming stripped 4 bases from V and 5 bases from J, with 15 bases between. The CDR3 here is CASSRGRGWETQYF. The CDR3 DNA reads TGTGCCAGCAGCCGAGGGAGAGGGTGGGAGACCCAGTACTTC.